This T cell receptor (beta chain) was retrieved from a study of blood T cell repertoires in COVID-19. As processed by the authors: How many nucleated cells were present was estimated from reference gene primer amplification. Clones were sequenced by immunoSEQ multiplex PCR, and TCRdb holds only the in-frame ones, with some missing. V, J and clone size are those of that table, while D and trimming were read from the DNA. The repertoire holds approximately 240,000 clones, with approximately 79% as singletons. CDR1 and CDR2 from the germline V gene are MNHEY and SVGAGI. CDR3 size: 12 residues. V shed 8 bases and J shed 7 bases, with 14 bases lying between them.

The sample consisted of peripheral blood. The gene calls are TRBV6-5 and TRBJ1-2, with D tentatively TRBD1 (5 bases). The source of this sequence is a woman aged 35 to 49 with active or convalescent COVID-19. DNA of the CDR3: TGTGCCAGCGCCAAGCCCGGGGGTGGCTACACCTTC. As protein: CASAKPGGGYTF.